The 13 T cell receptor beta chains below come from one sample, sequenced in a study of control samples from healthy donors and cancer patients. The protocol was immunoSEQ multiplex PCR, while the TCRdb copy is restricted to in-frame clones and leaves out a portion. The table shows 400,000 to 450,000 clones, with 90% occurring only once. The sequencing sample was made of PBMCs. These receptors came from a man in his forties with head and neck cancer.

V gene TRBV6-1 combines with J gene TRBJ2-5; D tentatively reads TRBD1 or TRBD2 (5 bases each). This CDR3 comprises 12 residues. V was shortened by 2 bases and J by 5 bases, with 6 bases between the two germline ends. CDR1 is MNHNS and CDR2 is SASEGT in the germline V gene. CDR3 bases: TGTGCCAGCAGTGAAAGGGACGAGACCCAGTACTTC. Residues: CASSERDETQYF.

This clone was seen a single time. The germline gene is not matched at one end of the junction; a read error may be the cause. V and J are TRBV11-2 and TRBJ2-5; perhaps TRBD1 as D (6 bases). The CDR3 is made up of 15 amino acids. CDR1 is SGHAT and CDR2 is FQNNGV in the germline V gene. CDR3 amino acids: CASSLVGQRQVTQYF. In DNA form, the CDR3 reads TGTGCCAGCAGCTTAGTAGGACAGCGTCAAGTGACCCAGTACTTC. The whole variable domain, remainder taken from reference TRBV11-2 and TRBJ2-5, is EAGVAQSPRYKIIEKRQSVAFWCNPISGHATLYWYQQILGQGPKLLIQFQNNGVVDDSQLPKDRFSAERLKGVDSTLKIQPAKLEDSAVYLCASSLVGQRQVTQYFGPGTRLLVL.

The CDR3 DNA is TGTGCCAGCAAGAGCGGGACAGGGGATGTAGGGGAGCTGTTTTTT. This gives the protein CASKSGTGDVGELFF. This chain uses TRBV28 with TRBJ2-2, with TRBD1 matching 10 bases. CDR3 size: 15 residues. CDR1 and CDR2 (germline): MDHEN, SYDVKM. Unmatched junction bases numbered 10, after V lost 7 bases and J lost 8 bases.

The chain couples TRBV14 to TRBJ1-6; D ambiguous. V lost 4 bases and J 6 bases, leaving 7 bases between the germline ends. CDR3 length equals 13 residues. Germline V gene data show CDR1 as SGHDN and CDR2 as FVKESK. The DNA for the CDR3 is TGTGCCAGCAGCCTCAGTGGTAATTCACCCCTCCACTTT. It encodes CASSLSGNSPLHF.

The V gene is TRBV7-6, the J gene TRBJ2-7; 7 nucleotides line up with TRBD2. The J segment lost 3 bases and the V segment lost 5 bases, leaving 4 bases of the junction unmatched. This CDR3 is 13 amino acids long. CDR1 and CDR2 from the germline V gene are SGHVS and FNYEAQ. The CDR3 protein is CASSPGLRYEQYF. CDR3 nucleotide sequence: TGTGCCAGCAGCCCGGGACTACGCTACGAGCAGTACTTC.

The CDR3 is CASSLGLFGHGGGTDTQYF. The CDR3 nucleotides are TGTGCCAGCAGCTTGGGCCTCTTTGGTCACGGGGGGGGCACAGATACGCAGTATTTT. The rearrangement uses TRBV5-5 and TRBJ2-3, with 8 bases identical to TRBD2. Unmatched junction bases numbered 13, after V lost 0 bases and J lost 1 base. This CDR3 has 19 residues. Per the germline V gene, CDR1 is SGHKS and CDR2 is YYEKEE (reference sequence).

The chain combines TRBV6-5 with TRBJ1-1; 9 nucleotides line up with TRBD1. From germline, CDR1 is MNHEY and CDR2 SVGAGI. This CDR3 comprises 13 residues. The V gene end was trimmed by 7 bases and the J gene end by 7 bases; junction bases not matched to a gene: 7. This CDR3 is CASIPTGGHEAFF. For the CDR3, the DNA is TGTGCCAGCATCCCGACAGGGGGACATGAAGCTTTCTTT.

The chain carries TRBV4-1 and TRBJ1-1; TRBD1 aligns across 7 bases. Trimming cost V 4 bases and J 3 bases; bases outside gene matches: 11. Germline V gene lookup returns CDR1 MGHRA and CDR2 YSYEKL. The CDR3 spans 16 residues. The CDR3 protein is CASSLRQGGWDTEAFF. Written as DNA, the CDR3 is TGCGCCAGCAGCCTAAGACAGGGCGGTTGGGACACTGAAGCTTTCTTT.

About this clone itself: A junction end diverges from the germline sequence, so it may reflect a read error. CDR3: CASSKDRGNGAETQYF. CDR3 DNA sequence: TGCGCCAGCAGCAAAGACAGGGGGAACGGTGCAGAGACCCAGTACTTC. The V and J genes are TRBV4-3 and TRBJ2-5; 9 bases agree with TRBD1. This CDR3 is built from 16 residues. Per the germline V gene, CDR1 is LGHNA and CDR2 is YSLEER.

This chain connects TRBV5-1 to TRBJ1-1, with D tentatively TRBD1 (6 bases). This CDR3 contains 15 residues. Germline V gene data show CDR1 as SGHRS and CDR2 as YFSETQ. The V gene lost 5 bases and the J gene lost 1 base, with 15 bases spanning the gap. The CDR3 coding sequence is TGCGCCAGCAGTCTTGCCCGGGGACAGAACACTGAAGCTTTCTTT. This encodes CASSLARGQNTEAFF.

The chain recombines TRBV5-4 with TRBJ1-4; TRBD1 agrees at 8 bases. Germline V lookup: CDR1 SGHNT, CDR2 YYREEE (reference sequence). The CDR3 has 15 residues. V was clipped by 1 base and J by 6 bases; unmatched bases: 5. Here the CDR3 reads CASSLRTGTDEKLFF. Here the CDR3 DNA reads TGTGCCAGCAGCTTGAGGACAGGGACGGATGAAAAACTGTTTTTT.

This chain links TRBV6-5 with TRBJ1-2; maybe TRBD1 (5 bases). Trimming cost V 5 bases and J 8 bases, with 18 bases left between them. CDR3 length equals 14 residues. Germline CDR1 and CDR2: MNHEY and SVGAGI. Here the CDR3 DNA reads TGTGCCAGCAGTCTACAATCGGACACCGGGGGCTACACCTTC. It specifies CASSLQSDTGGYTF.

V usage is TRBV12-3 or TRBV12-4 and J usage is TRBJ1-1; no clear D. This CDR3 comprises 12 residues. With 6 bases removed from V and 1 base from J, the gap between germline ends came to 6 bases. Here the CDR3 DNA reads TGTGCCAGCAGCCCCTCGAACACTGAAGCTTTCTTT. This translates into CASSPSNTEAFF.